This TCR beta chain was identified during a study of vaccination effects on CD4 cells after COVID-19. Details on this clone: Its antigen is still unknown.

Clones were sequenced by immunoSEQ multiplex PCR, and TCRdb holds only the in-frame ones, with some missing. The sample includes tens of thousands of clones, 72% of them seen just once. Sequencing in the ViraFEST assay came after antigen-specific CD4+ T cells had been expanded with viral peptide pools, which were used to stimulate PBMC. Researchers isolated CD4+ T cells once about 11 days of culture had elapsed. Vaccination of participants consisted of two doses of either the BNT162b2 or mRNA-1273 vaccine. According to the study, vaccine recipients showed no prior SARS-CoV-2 infection and negative nucleocapsid antibodies. Days 3 and 7 were when half the medium was replaced with IL-2 medium. Sequencing was performed on CD4+ T cells from PBMCs cultured with HCoV-229E spike peptides, taken after COVID-19 vaccination. This clonotype originated in a human donor who received a COVID-19 vaccine.

CDR3 DNA sequence: TGTGCCACCAGCCTCGGACAGGGGGCCTACGAGCAGTACTTC. Protein sequence: CATSLGQGAYEQYF. The genes are TRBV15 and TRBJ2-7; 10 bases map to TRBD1. Germline values: CDR1 LNHNV, CDR2 YYDKDF (reference sequence). V dropped 5 bases and J dropped 2; count of bases not matched to a gene: 3. The CDR3 is 14 residues long.